This T cell receptor (beta chain) was recorded in a study of cytomegalovirus exposure and HLA in healthy donors listed by TCRdb under 2017. Looking at the study overall: In an earlier analysis of under 600 of the donors, 276 Gb of sequence data and roughly 100 million unique TCR beta sequences from 150 million to 200 million T cells were reported. Of the 398 genotyped donors, 65% to 90% were placed in the genetic ancestry cluster associated with self-reported Caucasian donors. Donor age, sex, ethnicity and CMV serostatus were compiled together with the repertoire data. Around 320 gigabases of sequencing data and tens of millions of unique TCR sequences were included in an early release covering roughly 600 HLA-typed donors. In addition to the first cohort of roughly 700 subjects, a separate validation cohort of over 90 different subjects was used. To predict cytomegalovirus infection status, the study combined high-throughput TCR immunosequencing, statistical association of individual TCRs with disease status, and machine learning. Every discovery cohort repertoire had been produced on one sequencing platform. Typing coverage varied by locus: roughly 620-640 donors for A, B, C, DRB1 and DQB1; about 520 for DQA1; more than 600 for DPA1; around 490 for DPB1. HLA typing covered class I and class II loci at four-digit resolution. Genome-wide SNP genotypes for about 65% of the 666 donors were used in a later genetic analysis, which treated that subset as a discovery cohort. To study patterns of TCR occurrence, a later analysis re-analyzed previously published TCR beta repertoires from around 700 donors and added high-resolution HLA genotyping. The study profiled the T cell repertoires of 550 to 700 subjects by immunosequencing and related them to cytomegalovirus serostatus. A handful of DR-DQ haplotypes were handled as single units for association and clustering because linkage in the cohort was strong. The study aimed to test whether signatures of past pathogen exposure could be identified by cataloging public T cell receptors. Among almost 400 genotyped donors of the cohort, an average of approximately 230,000 unique TCR beta nucleotide sequences were sequenced per donor, about a sixth of them non-productive. In an earlier analysis of 550 to 700 of the donors, high-throughput TCR beta sequencing was used to judge whether each TCR beta V gene segment behaved as functional or pseudogenic. Rather than drawing on any new phenotypic data, the later analysis identified candidate immune exposures from TCR beta sequences and the way those sequences occurred across donors. Paper-wide results and their limitations: Sequencing depth was assumed to be roughly uniform across donors in the presence/absence analyses, though that assumption may not hold. A cluster of highly shared sequence variants was judged likely to be a technical artifact of the sequencing pipeline. A later genetic analysis associated a missense DCLRE1C variant with V-gene and J-gene trimming of TCR beta chains, and an independent cohort replicated the association. A total of 150 to 200 TCR beta chains were listed by the study as associated with cytomegalovirus. Strong co-occurrence of HLA alleles, especially DR and DQ, made assigning TCR associations to individual alleles difficult. According to a later analysis, parvovirus B19, influenza, CMV and Epstein-Barr virus appeared linked to several top co-occurrence clusters. Compared with the roughly 720-donor mean, donors in an Asian-associated ancestry cluster had fewer N-insertions in productive TCRs, according to a later genetic analysis. The cohort was sequenced for TCR beta chains only, and without alpha or paired-chain data the features that could be detected were limited. At a false discovery rate of 0.05, a later analysis linked some 17,000 TCR beta sequences to specific HLA alleles. Compared with equally common non-associated chains, HLA-associated TCR beta chains in a later analysis were more clonally expanded and had lower generation probabilities. A further reported finding was that TCR beta sequences accurately predicted the HLA-A and HLA-B alleles for most subjects in the first cohort. Because counts were too low, approximately 18 rarely observed V segments, including chromosome 9 orphons, were excluded from the earlier analysis of several hundred of the donors. For the cohort, immune exposure information was limited to CMV serostatus. According to the authors, the approach could potentially be generalized to other disease states and immunological phenotypes. In both the original and validation cohorts, the classifier was reported to diagnose cytomegalovirus status with high specificity and sensitivity. In an earlier analysis of about 540 of the donors, most TCR beta V segments were observed in productive rearrangements about 87% or about 30% of the time, broadly matching IMGT annotations. Linkage disequilibrium might explain the correlated functional status among segregating V segments, but an unknown experimental factor could not be excluded. While some public TCRs were present in many individuals, most TCR sequences turned up only very rarely across donors. In a later analysis, TCR association rates were found to vary across HLA loci, with the most associated TCRs seen for DRB1 alleles and the fewest for HLA-C alleles. In vitro tests confirmed that a few of the cytomegalovirus-associated TCR beta chains recognize cytomegalovirus antigens. In a later analysis, most CMV-associated TCR beta chains were found to appear HLA-restricted, with HLA associations seemingly driven largely by CMV exposure. Because the 87-base-pair reads could not distinguish some IMGT-functional V segments, including TRBV6-2 and TRBV6-3, those segments were excluded. HLA typing was unavailable for some donors at each locus, so association tests used only the typed subset.

The library was prepared using the immunoSEQ multiplex PCR assay. The multiplex PCR relied on a mix of 60 forward primers for TCR Vbeta segments and 13 reverse primers for TCR Jbeta segments. A multiplex PCR assay on genomic DNA amplified the CDR3 region of rearranged TCR beta genes. On the Illumina HiSeq System, the amplified TCR beta libraries were sequenced as 87-base-pair reads. In the authors' own workflow: Across the 700 or so repertoires, a later analysis counted 75 million to 90 million unique TCR beta chains, 8.5 million to 12 million of which were shared by at least two donors. Raw reads were error-corrected and collapsed into unique sequences by a nearest-neighbor algorithm in which closely related sequences were merged to remove PCR and sequencing errors. V, D and J gene segments were assigned by aligning CDR3 sequences to IMGT reference sequences. For a sequence to be retained, a match of at least six nucleotides was required to both a V gene segment and a J gene segment. A rearrangement was called productive if the CDR3 had no stop codons and remained in frame with V and J, and every other rearrangement was called non-productive. Following IMGT convention, CDR3 was defined as the stretch from the second conserved V-encoded cysteine to the conserved J-encoded phenylalanine. Sequences without an unambiguous match to a single V gene segment were excluded from the earlier analysis of 450 to 750 of the donors. An earlier analysis of a few hundred of the donors classified V segments as functional when productive rearrangements were above 56.7% and as segregating when the standard deviation between donors was above 5%. A statistical classification framework was built for diagnosing cytomegalovirus status from the catalog of TCR beta chain sequences. In a later analysis, V and J genes were assigned by comparing TCR nucleotide sequences against IMGT/GENE-DB human TR gene sequences. Using the TCRdist pipeline, a later analysis assigned CDR3 sequences along with most-parsimonious VDJ recombination scenarios. A later analysis defined each TCR beta chain by its CDR3 amino acid sequence plus V-gene family, and excluded reads lacking a unique V-gene family. A later analysis removed 500 to 600 highly shared, low-generation-probability nucleotide sequences to deal with suspected cross-contamination and a sequencing artifact. For each public chain, a later analysis derived a clonal expansion index from normalized ranks of inferred template counts within each repertoire. A later analysis computed generation probabilities with a VDJ recombination model fitted to out-of-frame rearrangements, and checked the results against IGoR. A later analysis scored TCR-TCR, TCR-HLA and TCR-CMV co-occurrence with hypergeometric tests, applying a repertoire-size bias correction to TCR pairs. A later analysis estimated false discovery rates by permuting HLA or CMV assignments 20 times. In a later analysis, co-occurring TCRs were grouped using DBSCAN, with TCRdist sequence similarity added in when clustering inside HLA-allele-positive subsets. Repertoires with fewer than 30,000 or more than 120,000 public chains were left out of co-occurrence clustering, as were about 5 repertoires with anomalous nucleotide sharing. Entries here come from immuneACCESS through TCRdb and include only in-frame sequences with V and J called. Some clones fail to appear in such tables; in the studies checked, an unresolved V gene covers under half of the shortfall, and the cause of the remainder is unknown. D and trimming come from the DNA, and the V and J calls and clone size come from that table. The sample table records 150,000 to 250,000 clones; about 79% of these occur just once. The ten largest clonotypes hold 0.075% to 0.1% of the sample.

Concerning this clone itself: Its antigen is unknown. No qualities accompany the bases; no much larger clone lies one base away.

In total, about 650 healthy bone marrow donors made up the cohort. At the time of sampling, every cohort member was nominally healthy, though immune exposures that went unrecorded were likely present. The donor was CMV seronegative and belonged to the group of 320 or so seronegative cohort members. Every donor gave a peripheral blood sample, and the peripheral blood mononuclear cells from that sample were used for TCR beta sequencing. The Qiagen DNeasy Blood Extraction Kit was used to extract genomic DNA from the blood cell samples. Spanning cysteine to phenylalanine, the CDR3 consists of 18 amino acids. Only the CDR3 DNA is retained, 54 bases long and in frame from the first base. According to the germline V gene, CDR1 reads SGHTA and CDR2 reads FQGNSA. Trimming costs V 1 base and J 0 bases, and their ends lie 18 bases apart.

The rearranged chain carries TRBV7-2 and TRBJ1-1; a tentative D match to TRBD1 spans 5 bases. The sample consisted of PBMCs. The sequence was collected from a boy aged 2 to 10 in good health and CMV-seronegative. The nucleotide sequence reads as follows: TGTGCCAGCAGCTTAGTAGCCATAACAGGTACGATGAACACTGAAGCTTTCTTT. It translates as CASSLVAITGTMNTEAFF.